One TCR beta chain is described in this entry. No cognate antigen has been identified for it. The input lacks base qualities; no much larger clone sits a single base away. The time point label, read with the paper, signifies: 2015-2016 season, 7 days after influenza vaccination. Adults were given seasonal inactivated influenza vaccine (Fluvarix), and sorted blood CD4 subsets were followed by TCRB sequencing before and after vaccination. To be eligible, subjects had to be community-dwelling and could not have received an influenza vaccine during the previous 6 months. Subjects were excluded for influenza vaccine contraindications, substance abuse, HIV/AIDS, active malignancy, immunomodulatory medication, or active illness such as respiratory infection. Between 40 and 100 mL of blood was sampled per time point. Circulating Tfh were defined as non-naive CD4+CXCR5+PD-1+ cells, and these cells were sorted into ICOS+CD38+ and ICOS-CD38- fractions. Either Ficoll-Paque PLUS or SepMate separation was used to isolate PBMC. Before DNA extraction, cell subsets were sorted from PBMC on a BD FACS Aria.

Library generation was performed with the immunoSEQ multiplex PCR assay. Adaptive Biotechnologies carried out TCRB amplification, library preparation, sequencing and preliminary bioinformatics at Survey level resolution. TCRB sequencing used multiplex PCR amplification of genomic DNA from sorted cTfh populations. The authors' pipeline ran thus. In R, clonality was calculated as 1 minus the normalized Shannon entropy, and the Gini index was computed using the R package ineq. Overlap score was defined as the summed counts of shared sequences divided by the total counts of all sequences in both compared samples. Fisher's exact test, with an assumed theoretical repertoire of 10^7 TCRB sequences, was used to assess the significance of shared clonotypes. TCRdb holds this immuneACCESS table with in-frame rearrangements only. Some clones are missing; in checked studies, unresolved V genes explain under half, and the rest has no known cause. From that table come the V and J calls and clone size; the DNA was used to work out D and trimming. The sample table contains approximately 8,500 clones; only one count was recorded for around 86% of them. Of the sample, roughly 3.9% is held by the ten largest clones.

This specimen belongs to a study of follicular helper T cells after annual influenza vaccination (TCRdb year 2017). Notes on the research overall: After each seasonal influenza vaccination, blood was collected on days 0, 7 and 28. The 2015 samples were processed right after collection, while the 2013-2014 samples were cryopreserved. One week after vaccination, a second recruited cohort of roughly 12 subjects (Table S1) displayed a similar ICOS+CD38+ cTfh response. To study recall of cTfh clones, some subjects were followed through successive annual vaccinations in the 2013-2014, 2014-2015 and 2015-2016 seasons. Multi-year samples were available for six subjects, with four spanning two vaccination seasons and two spanning three seasons.

Trimming accounts for 3 bases at V and 3 bases at J, while the number of junction bases matched to no gene is 6. The CDR3 measures 15 amino acids from cysteine to phenylalanine. Only the CDR3 part of the read is kept: 45 bases, read in frame from the first base. Sequences GTSNPN (CDR1) and SVGIG (CDR2) are obtained from the germline V gene (reference sequence). The full study reports these points: A recurrent oligoclonal ICOS+CD38+ cTfh response containing tetramer and AIM influenza-specific clonotypes was recalled by successive annual vaccinations. Day 7 ICOS+CD38+ clones were most often found later in ICOS-CD38- cTfh, suggesting that subset may serve as a memory reservoir. ICOS+CD38+ cTfh clonality correlated with the frequency of that population, and its change correlated with the change in circulating plasmablast frequency. Because only about 9.5-22% of the analyzed cells gave productive TCRB sequences, there was no way to sample rare clonotypes.

The TCR sequence derives from an adult who received the influenza vaccine. The rearranged segments are TRBV30 and TRBJ2-1, with 9 central nucleotides matching TRBD2. The source was CXCR5+ CD38- circulating T follicular helper cells from blood, collected 7 days after influenza vaccination. The cell subset or site label, as the study defines it: circulating Tfh, non-naive CD4+CXCR5+PD-1+ (ICOS+CD38+ or ICOS-CD38-). The DNA sequence follows: TGTGCCTGGAGGGGAGCGGGGGGACTCTACAATGAGCAGTTCTTC. It encodes CAWRGAGGLYNEQFF.